This passage covers 6 T cell receptor beta chains from one sample sequenced in a study. TCRdb reanalysed the 5' RACE reads using MiXCR and keeps one entry per CDR3 protein. The sample lists approximately 40,000 distinct CDR3 sequences; about 29% were seen once. The sample consisted of tumor-infiltrating memory CD4+ T cells sorted from the breast tumor. The sample's subset: memory CD4+ T cells, CD4+CD45RO+CD25-. The receptors were sampled from a female donor with breast cancer.

The chain uses TRBV6-1 and TRBJ2-7, with D possibly matching TRBD2 (6 bases). Germline CDR1 and CDR2: MNHNS and SASEGT. V shed 3 bases and J shed 6 bases, with 15 bases lying between them. The CDR3 has 14 amino acids. The chain's CDR3 is CASSERRGSVEQYF. CDR3 coding DNA: TGTGCCAGCAGTGAGCGGAGGGGTTCCGTCGAGCAGTACTTC.

V is TRBV7-2 and J is TRBJ2-2; TRBD1 agrees at 7 bases. The germline CDR1 and CDR2 sequences are SGHTA and FQGNSA. The CDR3 loop spans 15 amino acids. Trimming removed 4 bases from V and 1 base from J; junction bases left unmatched: 3. The CDR3 region is CASSSNRGNTGELFF. The CDR3 nucleotides are TGTGCCAGCAGCTCGAACAGGGGGAACACCGGGGAGCTGTTTTTT.

The chain recombines TRBV12-3 or TRBV12-4 with TRBJ2-7; perhaps TRBD2 as D (5 bases). The CDR3 is 12 amino acids. V gave up 8 bases and J gave up 3 bases, with 11 bases separating them. The chain's CDR3 is CASGGLGYEQYF. As DNA, the CDR3 is TGTGCCAGCGGAGGACTTGGCTACGAGCAGTACTTC.

This clonotype was found once. The rearrangement links TRBV6-6 to TRBJ2-1; TRBD1 agrees at 7 bases. Germline CDR1 MNHNY, CDR2 SVGAGI (reference sequence). CDR3 length: 15 amino acids. The trim removed 6 bases at V and 8 bases at J, leaving 13 bases unmatched. For the CDR3, the DNA is TGTGCCAGCAGAGCGCATATTGACAGGGAATATGAGCAGTTCTTC. It encodes CASRAHIDREYEQFF.

The chain links TRBV5-1 to TRBJ2-7; D may correspond to TRBD1 or TRBD2 (5 bases each). CDR3 size: 15 residues. Germline CDR1 is SGHRS and CDR2 is YFSETQ. Trimming stripped 1 base from V and 2 bases from J, with 13 bases between. The CDR3 sequence is CASSLRAGSTYEQYF. For the CDR3, the DNA is TGCGCCAGCAGCTTGAGGGCAGGGAGTACCTACGAGCAGTACTTC.

Of note for this clonotype: The junction shows a germline mismatch at one end, possibly a read error. V gene TRBV5-1 combines with J gene TRBJ2-3, with 7 nucleotides matching TRBD1. Germline V CDR1 and CDR2: SGHRS, YFSETQ. This CDR3 spans 14 amino acids. CDR3 nucleotide sequence: TGCACCAGCAGCCGGACAGGAACTACAGATACGCAGTATTTT. Protein product: CTSSRTGTTDTQYF.